This T cell receptor beta chain was captured by sequencing in a study of blood T cell repertoires in COVID-19. Study context: PBMCs, B-cell-depleted T cells, or T cells were the source of the cDNA or gDNA that made up the material.

The CDR3 is 15 amino acids. V was pared by 2 bases and J by 4 bases, with 12 bases between. CDR1 is SGHNT and CDR2 is YYREEE in the germline V gene (reference sequence). Per the original data handling: For nucleated cells, counts were estimated from reference gene primer amplification. The data were produced by immunoSEQ multiplex PCR, yet TCRdb's version contains in-frame clones alone and is incomplete. V and J calls and clone size are as listed in that table; D and trimming were resolved from the DNA. The sample includes hundreds of thousands of clones, roughly 82% of them seen just once. The chain links TRBV5-4 to TRBJ2-2; TRBD1 is a possible D gene (7 bases). Sequences were obtained from peripheral blood. This TCR came from a woman aged 65 to 85 with acute or convalescent COVID-19. The CDR3 DNA reads TGTGCCAGCAGCTTCGCGGGACAGCCCACCGGGGAGCTGTTTTTT. This translates into CASSFAGQPTGELFF.